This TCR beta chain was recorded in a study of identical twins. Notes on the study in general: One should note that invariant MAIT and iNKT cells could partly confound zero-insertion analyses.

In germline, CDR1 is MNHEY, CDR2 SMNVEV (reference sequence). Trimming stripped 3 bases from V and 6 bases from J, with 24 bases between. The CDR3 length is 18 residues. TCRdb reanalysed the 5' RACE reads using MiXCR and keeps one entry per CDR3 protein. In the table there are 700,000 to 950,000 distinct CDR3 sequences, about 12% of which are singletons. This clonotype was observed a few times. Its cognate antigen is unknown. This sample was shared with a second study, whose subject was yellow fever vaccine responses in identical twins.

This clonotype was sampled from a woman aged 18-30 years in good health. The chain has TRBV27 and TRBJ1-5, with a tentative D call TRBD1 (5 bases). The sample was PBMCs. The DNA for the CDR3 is TGTGCCAGCAGTTTTGGGTCAGGGTTTGGCCCCCTTGTTCAGCCCCAGCATTTT. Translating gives CASSFGSGFGPLVQPQHF.